This record covers a single T cell receptor beta chain. The sample originates from a study of T cell changes during pregnancy in multiple sclerosis. The protocol was immunoSEQ multiplex PCR, while the TCRdb copy is restricted to in-frame clones and leaves out a portion. This table holds about 100,000 clones, about nine tenths found once. The CDR3 extends over 12 amino acids. In germline, CDR1 is GTSNPN, CDR2 SVGIG (reference sequence). V lost 3 bases to trimming and J lost 0 bases, with 6 bases between them. The TCR comes from a female donor in good health, enrolled as a control in a pregnancy study. V is TRBV30 and J is TRBJ2-7; D is ambiguous. The sequenced sample was peripheral blood, obtained in the third trimester of pregnancy. The DNA of the CDR3 is TGTGCCTGGAGGGCCTCCTCCTACGAGCAGTACTTC. Translation gives CAWRASSYEQYF.